This T cell receptor beta chain was sequenced in a study of T cell repertoires in cytomegalovirus infection. Across the study: Both CMV infection and a matching HLA type were indicated by public TCR beta signatures. The study, taken as a whole, reports: Identification of carriers of CMV plus the relevant HLA was achieved through cumulative public TCR beta family frequency. The ex vivo response showed dominance by HLA-C-restricted CMV-specific TCR beta clonotypes.

Using its own MiXCR run on the reads, TCRdb lists one record per CDR3 protein. The data hold approximately 910,000 distinct CDR3 sequences, with approximately 30% observed a single time. Trimming took 6 bases from V and 4 from J, leaving 15 bases between them. The germline CDR1 and CDR2 sequences are MNHEY and SMNVEV (reference sequence). The CDR3 is made up of 15 amino acids. Of note for this clonotype: Antigen specificity is unknown.

The sample here was cultured CD8+ T cells from PBMCs, taken from culture after CMV antigen stimulation. This sequence joins TRBV27 and TRBJ2-2, with D maybe TRBD1 (5 bases). This receptor was obtained from a human donor in good health (CMV status not recorded). Some clones in this sample may be carry-over from other donors' samples. The CDR3 reads CASSLGAPSTGELFF. As DNA, the CDR3 is TGTGCCAGCAGCCTAGGGGCACCTAGCACCGGGGAGCTGTTTTTT.